The 18 T cell receptor beta chains in this list originate from one sample, sequenced in a study of T cell responses to AZD1222 COVID-19 vaccine (dated by TCRdb to about 2021). What this sample's time point label stands for: baseline before first vaccination. The library was built by means of the immunoSEQ multiplex PCR assay. TCRdb re-hosts the immuneACCESS table, in-frame sequences only. Its copies lack some clones; in the studies checked, an unresolved V gene accounts for under half of them, and the cause for the rest is not known. Present in this sample are 140,000 or so clones, around 90% of which were seen just once. The ten largest clones add up to less than 2% of the sample. Sequences were derived from peripheral blood, sampled on day 0 of AZD1222 vaccination. These receptors all stem from an adult in good health.

This chain uses TRBV19 with TRBJ1-4, with 8 nucleotides matching TRBD1. V lost 3 bases to trimming and J lost 8 bases; unmatched junction nucleotides: 5. This CDR3 comprises 14 residues. Germline-derived CDR1 and CDR2 are LNHDA and SQIVND (reference sequence). The CDR3 reads CASSMDRVREKLFF. The CDR3 nucleotides are TGTGCCAGTAGTATGGACAGGGTTCGCGAAAAACTGTTTTTT. The variable domain in full, completed from reference TRBV19 and TRBJ1-4, reads DGGITQSPKYLFRKEGQNVTLSCEQNLNHDAMYWYRQDPGQGLRLIYYSQIVNDFQKGDIAEGYSVSREKKESFPLTVTSAQKNPTAFYLCASSMDRVREKLFFGSGTQLSVL.

V gene TRBV6-5 combines with J gene TRBJ2-3; D is undetermined. The length of the CDR3 is 14 residues. CDR1 and CDR2 from the germline V gene are MNHEY and SVGAGI. The V and J ends lost 6 bases and 4 bases respectively, with 14 bases between them. The CDR3 DNA follows: TGTGCCAGCAGCCCCCCAGGCCGATCAGATACGCAGTATTTT. Its protein is CASSPPGRSDTQYF.

The CDR3 reads CASSTGPSEQYF. CDR3 nucleotides: TGTGCCAGCAGCACCGGACCTTCCGAGCAGTACTTC. This rearrangement joins TRBV5-6 to TRBJ2-7; D gene uncertain. The V end lost 4 bases, the J end lost 6 bases, and 11 bases lay between the germline ends. This CDR3 is built from 12 residues. The germline V gene encodes CDR1 SGHDT and CDR2 YYEEEE.

The chain is built from TRBV3-1 (or the pseudogene TRBV3-2) and TRBJ1-1; no reliable D call. V was cut by 3 bases and J by 4 bases, with 9 bases left in between. Per germline, CDR1 LGHDT and CDR2 YNNKEL (reference sequence). The CDR3 contains 13 residues. The CDR3 DNA follows: TGTGCCAGCAGCCACCGGAGAGGCACTGAAGCTTTCTTT. This codes for CASSHRRGTEAFF.

This chain uses TRBV25-1 with TRBJ1-1; D unclear. In germline, CDR1 is MGHDK, CDR2 SYGVNS. The length of the CDR3 is 16 residues. Trimming stripped 4 bases from V and 0 bases from J, with 15 bases between. The CDR3 protein is CASSGTADFLNTEAFF. The CDR3, as DNA: TGTGCCAGCAGTGGGACGGCGGATTTTTTGAACACTGAAGCTTTCTTT.

The chain couples TRBV6-5 to TRBJ2-4; D remains unclear. The ends were cut back, 8 bases at V and 4 bases at J, with 15 bases in the middle. CDR1 and CDR2 (germline): MNHEY, SVGAGI. The CDR3 is 14 residues long. In DNA, the CDR3 is TGTGCCAGCGGGCTTCAGACTGAGAAAAACATTCAGTACTTC. Protein sequence: CASGLQTEKNIQYF.

The rearrangement joins TRBV10-3 to TRBJ1-2; D ambiguous. V lost 0 bases to trimming and J lost 4 bases, with 9 bases between them. CDR1 is ENHRY and CDR2 is SYGVKD in the germline V gene. The CDR3 runs to 14 residues. The CDR3 region has the DNA TGTGCCATCAGTGAGTCGACAACGGGCTATGGCTACACCTTC. Amino acid sequence: CAISESTTGYGYTF.

The genes are TRBV19 and TRBJ2-2; no clear D. The CDR3 spans 14 residues. The V and J ends lost 6 bases and 1 base respectively, with 9 bases between them. Germline loops: CDR1 LNHDA, CDR2 SQIVND (reference sequence). The CDR3 bases are TGTGCCAGTAGCCTGGACGGGAACACCGGGGAGCTGTTTTTT. Translating it yields CASSLDGNTGELFF.

The chain combines TRBV15 with TRBJ2-7; 12 nucleotides line up with TRBD2. In germline, CDR1 is LNHNV, CDR2 YYDKDF (reference sequence). The J segment lost 2 bases and the V segment lost 1 base, leaving 6 bases of the junction unmatched. The CDR3 consists of 17 residues. In DNA, the CDR3 is TGTGCCACCAGCAGAGCCCCCCCTAGCGGGGGGGCCTACGAGCAGTACTTC. The encoded protein is CATSRAPPSGGAYEQYF.

The chain links TRBV18 to TRBJ1-1; no reliable D call. This CDR3 has 14 amino acids. Germline V gene sequence: CDR1 KGHSH, CDR2 LQKENI. Trimming left V 2 bases short and J 0 bases short, with 7 bases between. CDR3 DNA sequence: TGTGCCAGCTCACCAAACAGCATGAACACTGAAGCTTTCTTT. Amino acid sequence: CASSPNSMNTEAFF.

CDR3 in DNA: TGCAGCGCCACAAAGATGTTGGGGGTGGCCACTGAAGCTTTCTTT. Translation: CSATKMLGVATEAFF. This chain uses TRBV29-1 with TRBJ1-1; TRBD1 might be the D (5 bases). The CDR3 consists of 15 residues. Trimming shortened V by 7 bases and J by 4 bases, and 22 bases separated the two germline ends. CDR1 and CDR2 (germline): SQVTM, ANQGSEA.

The gene calls are TRBV5-1 and TRBJ2-1, with no clear D. The V end lost 4 bases, the J end lost 9 bases, and 14 bases lay between the germline ends. CDR1 and CDR2 from the germline V gene are SGHRS and YFSETQ. This CDR3 is built from 13 residues. CDR3 residues: CASSASWAGEQFF. The CDR3 nucleotides read TGCGCCAGCAGCGCCTCGTGGGCAGGTGAGCAGTTCTTC.

This clone has just one count. The chain combines TRBV4-3 with TRBJ1-4, with D possibly matching TRBD1 (6 bases). V shed 4 bases and J shed 7 bases, with 19 bases lying between them. This CDR3 is 16 amino acids long. Germline-derived CDR1 and CDR2 are LGHNA and YSLEER. The CDR3: CASSRELRGGGEKLFF. CDR3 nucleotide sequence: TGCGCCAGCAGCCGGGAGCTCAGGGGTGGAGGTGAAAAACTGTTTTTT.

The chain couples TRBV11-2 to TRBJ1-1; possible D gene TRBD1, 5 bases. Germline V lookup: CDR1 SGHAT, CDR2 FQNNGV. The CDR3 is made up of 14 amino acids. The V end lost 4 bases, the J end lost 2 bases, and 11 bases lay between the germline ends. CDR3 region: CASSWGPRNTEAFF. The CDR3, as DNA: TGTGCCAGCAGCTGGGGACCGCGCAACACTGAAGCTTTCTTT.

This chain joins TRBV5-5 and TRBJ1-1, with D perhaps matching TRBD1 (6 bases). Deletions cut 0 bases from V and 5 bases from J, with 14 bases between. CDR1 is SGHKS, CDR2 YYEKEE, per germline (reference sequence). The length of the CDR3 is 15 residues. The CDR3 DNA reads TGTGCCAGCAGCTTGGTTGGGGGGCGGTGGACTGAAGCTTTCTTT. Amino acids: CASSLVGGRWTEAFF.

The chain joins TRBV10-3 to TRBJ1-5; D gene unclear. CDR1 and CDR2 from the germline V gene are ENHRY and SYGVKD. Trimming took off 3 bases at V and 0 bases at J, with 6 bases between the two ends. The CDR3 has 14 residues. The chain's CDR3 is CAISDGFSNQPQHF. CDR3 bases: TGTGCCATCAGTGACGGATTTAGCAATCAGCCCCAGCATTTT.

The rearrangement links TRBV4-2 to TRBJ2-3; D may be TRBD2 (5 bases). This CDR3 is built from 17 residues. Per germline, CDR1 LGHNA and CDR2 YNFKEQ. The germline V and J ends were trimmed by 0 bases and 3 bases, with 16 bases remaining between them. DNA of the CDR3: TGTGCCAGCAGCCAAGATCTGCCAGGAGGTGGAACAGATACGCAGTATTTT. Protein sequence: CASSQDLPGGGTDTQYF.

The chain couples TRBV4-2 to TRBJ1-5; possible D gene TRBD1, 5 bases. Trimming cost V 0 bases and J 4 bases, with 10 bases left between them. This CDR3 contains 15 residues. The V gene's germline CDR1 is LGHNA and CDR2 YNFKEQ. The CDR3 DNA is TGTGCCAGCAGCCAAGAAAGGGCAGGGAATCAGCCCCAGCATTTT. Amino acid sequence: CASSQERAGNQPQHF.